This TCR beta chain was profiled in a study of blood T cell repertoires in COVID-19. Study at large: Sites across the United States, Italy and Spain contributed samples from acute and convalescent COVID-19.

The repertoire was sequenced with immunoSEQ multiplex PCR; TCRdb's copy has only in-frame clones and lacks some. The sample includes around 170,000 clones, about 81% of them seen just once. Enrolled during active infection, Seattle patients were then followed longitudinally. V dropped 0 bases and J dropped 6 bases, with 11 bases sitting between them. In germline, CDR1 is LNHNV, CDR2 YYDKDF (reference sequence). The CDR3 runs to 14 residues. Sequencing was performed on peripheral blood. This chain links TRBV15 with TRBJ2-5, with D maybe TRBD1 (6 bases). The TCR was taken from a woman over 75 with COVID-19, enrolled during active disease. In nucleotides, the CDR3 is TGTGCCACCAGCAGAGATTTAGGGACACAGACCCAGTACTTC. This gives the protein CATSRDLGTQTQYF.